The clone carrying this T cell receptor (beta chain) appeared many times. The time point was: pre-sensitization, week 0. Treatment of the sample: therapeutic diphenylcyclopropenone sensitization with weekly scalp DPC. The source of the sample is a study of human T cells and chemical hapten exposure. Overall study context: For sensitization, 2% DPC was applied to a roughly 2 cm by roughly 2 cm patch of upper inner arm skin. The patients, most of them female, presented with alopecia areata, totalis or universalis. Upper-back patches of 0.01% DPC were read at 6 days.

The V and J ends lost 8 bases and 0 bases respectively, with 7 bases between them. Germline V CDR1 and CDR2: MNHNY, SVGAGI (reference sequence). The CDR3 is 13 residues long. TCRdb used MiXCR to reprocess the RACE reads, holding one entry per CDR3 protein. Found here are approximately 370,000 distinct CDR3 sequences, 4.5% to 7% of them singletons; the top ten hold 7% to 10%. The source of this sequence is a young woman with alopecia areata. Some clones in this sample may be carry-over from other donors' samples. V and J are TRBV6-6 and TRBJ2-2; D is ambiguous. Sequences were derived from whole blood, sampled in connection with sensitization to the hapten diphenylcyclopropenone (DPC). This CDR3 reads CASATSNTGELFF. DNA for the CDR3: TGTGCCAGCGCGACATCGAACACCGGGGAGCTGTTTTTT.